These T cell receptor beta chains were read from a single sample in a study of Graves' ophthalmopathy and Graves' hyperthyroidism. Each CDR3 protein is one row after TCRdb ran MiXCR on the multiplex PCR reads. In the table there are roughly 400,000 distinct CDR3 sequences, over 15% of which are singletons. The specimen was peripheral blood. These receptors were obtained from a woman in her late teens or twenties with stable Graves' hyperthyroidism. CDR3s include the opening cysteine and the closing phenylalanine or tryptophan. Fields, in order: D gene, clone size, J gene, V gene, CDR3 DNA, CDR3 protein. A D gene is named only where the DNA matches it firmly. A row's size may be missing; if present it is once, few, many or a size class.

TRBD2,many,TRBJ2-2,TRBV20-1,TGCAGTGCTAGACTAGCGGGGGACACCGGGGAGCTGTTTTTT,CSARLAGDTGELFF
-,-,TRBJ2-2,TRBV5-1,TGCGCCAGCAGCAGAGGTCGGGGCGCGAACACCGGGGAGCTGTTTTTT,CASSRGRGANTGELFF
TRBD1,-,TRBJ2-7,TRBV12-5,TGTGCTAGTGGGCCGCAGGGGGCCAGGTACGAGCAGTACTTC,CASGPQGARYEQYF
-,few,TRBJ1-2,TRBV5-1,TGCGCCAGCAGCCCGGGCGCCGGGCCTAACTATGGCTACACCTTC,CASSPGAGPNYGYTF
-,-,TRBJ1-6,TRBV19,TGTGCCAGTAGCCCACAGGGTCAGTCGAGGAATTCACCCCTCCACTTT,CASSPQGQSRNSPLHF
TRBD1,many,TRBJ1-2,TRBV2,TGTGCCAGCAAGGGACCCGGGACAGGGGTTCCCTATGGCTACACCTTC,CASKGPGTGVPYGYTF
-,many,TRBJ1-2,TRBV5-1,TGCGCCAGCAGCCCGGGGGCCTGGGACTATGGCTACACCTTC,CASSPGAWDYGYTF
TRBD1,many,TRBJ2-6,TRBV19,TGTGCCAGTAGTCCGATCCGGGACAGGGTGTGGGGGGCCAACGTCCTGACTTTC,CASSPIRDRVWGANVLTF
-,-,TRBJ1-1,TRBV12-3/TRBV12-4,TGTGCCAGCAGACCCGCCGACAGTTCTTTGACTGAAGCTTTCTTT,CASRPADSSLTEAFF
-,many,TRBJ1-2,TRBV9,TGTGCCAGCAGCGTAGCCTCGGGAGTCGATGGCTACACCTTC,CASSVASGVDGYTF
-,many,TRBJ2-7,TRBV5-5,TGTGCCAGCAGCTTGCCAGGGGGGTCCTACGAGCAGTACTTC,CASSLPGGSYEQYF